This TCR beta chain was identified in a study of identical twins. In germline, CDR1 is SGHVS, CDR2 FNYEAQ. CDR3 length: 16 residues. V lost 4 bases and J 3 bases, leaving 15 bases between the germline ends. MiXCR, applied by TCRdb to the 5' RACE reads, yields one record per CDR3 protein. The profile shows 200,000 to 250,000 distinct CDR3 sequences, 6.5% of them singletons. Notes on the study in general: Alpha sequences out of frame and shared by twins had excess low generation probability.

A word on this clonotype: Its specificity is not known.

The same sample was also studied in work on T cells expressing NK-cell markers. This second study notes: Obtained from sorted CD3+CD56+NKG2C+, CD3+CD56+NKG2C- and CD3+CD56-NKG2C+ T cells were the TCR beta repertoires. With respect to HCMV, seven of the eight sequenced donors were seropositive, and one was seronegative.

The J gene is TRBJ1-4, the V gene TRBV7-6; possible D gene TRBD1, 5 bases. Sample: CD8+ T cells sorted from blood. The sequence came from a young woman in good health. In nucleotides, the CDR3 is TGTGCCAGCAGCTCCTATTTGGGGGGTGCTAATGAAAAACTGTTTTTT. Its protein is CASSSYLGGANEKLFF.